This TCR beta chain was captured in a study of beta chain features in type 1 diabetes. The CDR3 covers 15 residues. The germline V and J ends were trimmed by 4 bases and 0 bases, with 13 bases remaining between them. Germline values: CDR1 SGHAT, CDR2 FQNNGV. Overall study results and limits: In all four CD4+ subsets, TCRB CDR3 length was significantly, moderately reduced in type 1 diabetes. TCRB repertoires of naive, central memory and Treg cells appeared more similar among patients than among healthy donors.

All of the isolated RNA was reverse transcribed, so expressed TCRB transcripts were sequenced. Profiling relied on immunoSEQ multiplex PCR, and the TCRdb table lists in-frame clones only, not all of them. The data show some 160,000 clones, about 10% seen once. This clone was picked up a small number of times. Its antigen is undetermined. The chain carries TRBV11-2 and TRBJ2-7; D may be TRBD1 (6 bases). Sample: central memory CD4+ T cells from blood. The clonotype was recovered from a woman aged 25 to 39 with type 1 diabetes. The chain's CDR3 is CASSWRQDSSYEQYF. The DNA for the CDR3 is TGTGCCAGCAGCTGGAGACAGGACAGCTCCTACGAGCAGTACTTC.